A single sample is the source of the 2 T cell receptor beta chains below, sequenced in a study of spatial heterogeneity in lung cancer. TCRdb passed the 5' RACE reads through MiXCR, listing each CDR3 protein once. The sample comprises some 54,000 distinct CDR3 sequences, about 7.4% of which are singletons, and 35% rests with the top ten. Regarding time point: blood at routine non-recurrence follow-up after resection. Extraction of whole RNA from tumor, nontumor lung or frozen PBMC preceded unsorted sequencing. Specimen: PBMCs, collected at follow-up. The receptors here all came from a female donor with early-stage non-small cell lung cancer.

This clonotype was counted many times. This sequence joins TRBV5-5 and TRBJ2-5; the D is unclear. Germline assignment: CDR1 SGHKS and CDR2 YYEKEE (reference sequence). The CDR3 is made up of 12 amino acids. V gave up 5 bases and J gave up 1 base, with 6 bases separating them. CDR3 region: CASSFAQETQYF. DNA of the CDR3: TGTGCCAGCAGTTTTGCCCAAGAGACCCAGTACTTC.

In its sample, this clonotype was seen a few times. The J gene is TRBJ2-2, the V gene TRBV7-8; possible D gene TRBD1, 6 bases. Trimming cost V 5 bases and J 3 bases, with 13 bases left between them. The CDR3 has 15 residues. Germline V lookup: CDR1 SGHVS, CDR2 FQNEAQ. The CDR3 loop is CASSLPKGDTGELFF. In DNA, the CDR3 is TGTGCCAGCAGCCTACCTAAGGGGGACACCGGGGAGCTGTTTTTT.